This TCR beta chain was sequenced in a study of cytomegalovirus exposure and HLA in healthy donors. Study results and limitations: For most TCR beta V segments, an earlier analysis put the productive rate at about 87% or about 30% of the time.

In its sample, this clone was seen once. What it recognizes is unknown. This PCR relied on a set of 60 Vbeta primers and 13 Jbeta primers. The repertoire was sequenced with immunoSEQ multiplex PCR; TCRdb's copy has only in-frame clones and lacks some. This table holds 110,000 or so clones, 82% found once. CDR1 and CDR2 from the germline V gene are SGHTA and FQGNSA. The ends lost 4 bases at V and 7 bases at J; junction bases unmatched: 9. CDR3 length: 14 residues. Material: PBMCs. This clonotype was sampled from a woman between 18 and 30 years old in good health and CMV-seronegative. The rearrangement joins TRBV7-2 to TRBJ2-7; TRBD1 matches at 8 bases. CDR3 nucleotides: TGTGCCAGCAGCTCCGGGACAGGAACGGGGGAGCAGTACTTC. Translated, it gives CASSSGTGTGEQYF.